The next 17 T cell receptor beta chains were all read from a single sample in a study of CD8 T cells in ankylosing spondylitis. Study-level points and caveats: Seven to nine highly homologous variants formed a TCR beta motif that appeared characteristic of ankylosing spondylitis blood.

From the 5' RACE reads, TCRdb called clonotypes with MiXCR, one entry per CDR3 protein. This table has 500,000 or so distinct CDR3 sequences, 5.3% appearing once. Their specific antigens are unknown. The specimen sequenced was blood, either unsorted or a sorted T cell fraction (not recorded which). Every receptor here comes from a male donor with ankylosing spondylitis.

There are many counts of this clonotype. V and J are TRBV6-2 or TRBV6-3 and TRBJ2-7; no reliable D call. This CDR3 comprises 13 residues. Germline V gene data show CDR1 as MNHEY and CDR2 as SVGEGT. Trimming took off 7 bases at V and 3 bases at J, with 13 bases between the two ends. The CDR3 coding sequence is TGTGCCAGCACCCCTGCTGGGGTCTACGAGCAGTACTTC. Translation: CASTPAGVYEQYF.

The sample holds many counts of this clonotype. This CDR3 reads CSVRFASYEQYF. The CDR3 DNA follows: TGCAGCGTTAGGTTCGCCTCCTACGAGCAGTACTTC. This sequence joins TRBV29-1 and TRBJ2-7; unclear D gene. V gave up 5 bases and J gave up 0 bases, with 8 bases separating them. The germline CDR1 and CDR2 sequences are SQVTM and ANQGSEA. The CDR3 loop spans 12 amino acids.

This clonotype was observed many times. This chain links TRBV4-3 with TRBJ1-1, with D maybe TRBD1 (6 bases). The CDR3 spans 13 residues. Germline lookup yields CDR1 LGHNA and CDR2 YSLEER. V was trimmed by 4 bases and J by 4 bases, leaving 10 bases between them. The CDR3 protein is CASSLDSSTEAFF. The CDR3 bases are TGCGCCAGCAGCCTGGACAGTTCCACTGAAGCTTTCTTT.

This clonotype was seen ten or more times. The CDR3 region has the DNA TGTGCCAGCAGTTACTCGAGGGTAGGGGGTGATAATTCACCCCTCCACTTT. Protein: CASSYSRVGGDNSPLHF. V usage is TRBV6-5 and J usage is TRBJ1-6; D is possibly TRBD1 (6 bases). Trimming took 0 bases from V and 5 from J, leaving 14 bases between them. From germline, CDR1 is MNHEY and CDR2 SVGAGI. The CDR3 length is 17 residues.

This clonotype was observed a few times. The V call is TRBV7-9, the J call TRBJ2-5; 10 nucleotides agree with TRBD1. Per germline, CDR1 SEHNR and CDR2 FQNEAQ (reference sequence). The CDR3 contains 16 residues. Unmatched junction bases numbered 13, after V lost 7 bases and J lost 5 bases. The CDR3 DNA reads TGTGCCAGCAAAACTGGCGGGACAGGGGTGCGGGAGACCCAGTACTTC. Residues: CASKTGGTGVRETQYF. Full variable domain (missing parts from reference TRBV7-9 and TRBJ2-5): DTGVSQNPRHKITKRGQNVTFRCDPISEHNRLYWYRQTLGQGPEFLTYFQNEAQLEKSRLLSDRFSAERPKGSFSTLEIQRTEQGDSAMYLCASKTGGTGVRETQYFGPGTRLLVL.

The rearrangement joins TRBV3-1 to TRBJ2-5; 7 bases line up with TRBD2. Germline loops: CDR1 LGHDT, CDR2 YNNKEL (reference sequence). The junction had 8 bases not matched to a gene; V was cut back by 0 bases and J by 7 bases. This CDR3 has 15 residues. The CDR3 is CASSQDAAGWGTQYF. CDR3 in DNA: TGTGCCAGCAGCCAAGACGCAGCGGGGTGGGGGACCCAGTACTTC.

The chain recombines TRBV18 with TRBJ2-1, with D unclear. This CDR3 is 15 amino acids long. V shed 3 bases and J shed 10 bases, with 19 bases lying between them. From germline, CDR1 is KGHSH and CDR2 LQKENI. This CDR3 is CASSPAPTSGLEQFF. The CDR3 DNA sequence: TGTGCCAGCTCACCGGCCCCTACGTCCGGGCTAGAGCAGTTCTTC.

V is TRBV7-9 and J is TRBJ2-7; D remains ambiguous. The germline V gene encodes CDR1 SEHNR and CDR2 FQNEAQ (reference sequence). CDR3 length: 13 residues. Trimming stripped 5 bases from V and 3 bases from J, with 11 bases between. The CDR3 spells CASSHRAHYEQYF. The CDR3 DNA reads as TGTGCCAGCAGCCACCGGGCCCACTACGAGCAGTACTTC.

This clonotype was seen ten or more times. The rearrangement joins TRBV6-2 or TRBV6-3 to TRBJ1-6, with D possibly matching TRBD1 (5 bases). The ends were cut back, 8 bases at V and 0 bases at J, with 20 bases in the middle. Germline CDR1 MNHEY, CDR2 SVGEGT. This CDR3 has 18 amino acids. DNA of the CDR3: TGTGCCAGCTACGGACAAGGCGAGGGGAGCTCCTATAATTCACCCCTCCACTTT. This codes for CASYGQGEGSSYNSPLHF.

This clonotype was detected ten times or more. V and J are TRBV27 and TRBJ2-1, with 10 bases identical to TRBD2. The ends lost 3 bases at V and 5 bases at J; junction bases unmatched: 1. The CDR3 has 14 residues. Per the germline V gene, CDR1 is MNHEY and CDR2 is SMNVEV (reference sequence). The CDR3 nucleotides are TGTGCCAGCAGTTTCGGGACTAGCGACAATGAGCAGTTCTTC. Amino acid sequence: CASSFGTSDNEQFF.

The CDR3 nucleotides read TGTGCCAGCAGTTACTTAGAGAGGTACAATGAGCAGTTCTTC. This encodes CASSYLERYNEQFF. The chain carries TRBV6-5 and TRBJ2-1; D unresolved. V lost 1 base and J 4 bases, leaving 8 bases between the germline ends. CDR3 length: 14 residues. Germline CDR1 MNHEY, CDR2 SVGAGI.

Many counts were recorded for this clonotype. V and J are TRBV7-9 and TRBJ2-7, with a tentative D call TRBD1 (5 bases). Germline V gene lookup returns CDR1 SEHNR and CDR2 FQNEAQ (reference sequence). V lost 4 bases, J lost 6 bases, and 13 bases lay in between. The CDR3 is 13 residues long. DNA for the CDR3: TGTGCCAGCAGCTCCTTGGTTCAGGGCGAGCAGTACTTC. Translation gives CASSSLVQGEQYF.

Only a few counts were recorded for this clonotype. The J gene is TRBJ2-5, the V gene TRBV5-1; unclear D gene. This CDR3 has 13 amino acids. Germline CDR1 is SGHRS and CDR2 is YFSETQ. The V end lost 2 bases, the J end lost 3 bases, and 8 bases lay between the germline ends. The CDR3 nucleotides are TGCGCCAGCAGCTTAATCCAAAAAGAGACCCAGTACTTC. It is translated as CASSLIQKETQYF.

This clonotype was counted ten times or more. V and J are TRBV9 and TRBJ1-1, with D possibly matching TRBD1 (5 bases). The germline V and J ends were trimmed by 4 bases and 5 bases, with 21 bases remaining between them. The germline V gene has CDR1 SGDLS and CDR2 YYNGEE. The CDR3 runs to 16 residues. The CDR3 spells CASSPGGHPRSTEAFF. In nucleotides, the CDR3 is TGTGCCAGCAGCCCGGGCGGACACCCCCGATCGACTGAAGCTTTCTTT.

This chain connects TRBV2 to TRBJ2-7; 8 bases are a match to TRBD2. V lost 1 base and J lost 0; bases outside the gene matches: 2. The germline V gene has CDR1 SNHLY and CDR2 FYNNEI. The CDR3 covers 15 residues. The CDR3 nucleotides read TGTGCCAGCAGTGAAGGGAGCGGGAGCTCCTACGAGCAGTACTTC. Amino acid sequence: CASSEGSGSSYEQYF.

Ten or more counts support this clonotype. The J gene is TRBJ1-5, the V gene TRBV7-8; possibly TRBD1 for D (6 bases). V was cut by 2 bases and J by 5 bases, with 16 bases left in between. CDR1 and CDR2 from the germline V gene are SGHVS and FQNEAQ. The CDR3 extends over 16 amino acids. CDR3 nucleotide sequence: TGTGCCAGCAGCTTACGGGGGGGCAGGGATTATCAGCCCCAGCATTTT. Translation: CASSLRGGRDYQPQHF.

This clonotype was seen ten or more times. The genes are TRBV5-1 and TRBJ1-1, with D perhaps matching TRBD1 (5 bases). The CDR3 is 15 residues long. V lost 4 bases and J lost 1, with 14 bases in between. Germline V lookup: CDR1 SGHRS, CDR2 YFSETQ. The CDR3 sequence is CASSPGTVSNTEAFF. CDR3 DNA sequence: TGCGCCAGCAGCCCCGGGACGGTCTCGAACACTGAAGCTTTCTTT.